Below are 8 T cell receptor beta chains sequenced from a single sample in a study of CD8+ T cells in alopecia areata (dated by TCRdb to the late 2010s). Libraries were made using the immunoSEQ multiplex PCR assay. RNA was extracted from all samples and reverse transcribed into cDNA as template for TCR sequencing. TCRdb retrieved this table from immuneACCESS and kept in-frame rearrangements only. Not all clones are present; in checked studies, unresolved V genes account for under half, and no reason is known for the remainder. In this sample the table shows some 180,000 clones, roughly 50% of which occur a single time. 4% to 6% of the sample lies in the top ten. Material for sequencing was CD8+ T cells sorted from blood. The receptors originated from a human donor in good health.

By share, this clone counts as medium-sized (0.01 to 0.1%). The CDR3 DNA sequence: TGTGCCAGCAGTGAACAGGACACCGGGGAGCTGTTTTTT. Its translation: CASSEQDTGELFF. The chain has TRBV6-4 and TRBJ2-2; D possibly corresponds to TRBD1 (5 bases). Germline assignment: CDR1 MRHNA and CDR2 SNTAGT. Trimming cost V 3 bases and J 3 bases, with 5 bases left between them. This CDR3 is 13 amino acids long.

V and J are TRBV9 and TRBJ1-1; TRBD1 might be the D (6 bases). The CDR3 is 14 residues long. V gave up 3 bases and J gave up 8 bases, with 17 bases separating them. Germline V gene lookup returns CDR1 SGDLS and CDR2 YYNGEE. The DNA for the CDR3 is TGTGCCAGCAGCGCACAGGGAGGGGGTTCGGAAGCTTTCTTT. As protein: CASSAQGGGSEAFF.

The chain couples TRBV5-1 to TRBJ2-2; the D gene is possibly TRBD2 (6 bases). CDR1 SGHRS and CDR2 YFSETQ come from the germline V gene. The V end lost 5 bases, the J end lost 6 bases, and 8 bases lay between the germline ends. The CDR3 is made up of 12 amino acids. CDR3: CASRGTAGELFF. CDR3 coding DNA: TGCGCCAGCAGGGGGACTGCCGGGGAGCTGTTTTTT. The full variable domain, its missing parts supplied by reference TRBV5-1 and TRBJ2-2, is KAGVTQTPRYLIKTRGQQVTLSCSPISGHRSVSWYQQTPGQGLQFLFEYFSETQRNKGNFPGRFSGRQFSNSRSEMNVSTLELGDSALYLCASRGTAGELFFGEGSRLTVL.

The rearrangement links TRBV19 to TRBJ2-5; D gene ambiguous. This CDR3 has 13 amino acids. CDR1 is LNHDA and CDR2 is SQIVND in the germline V gene (reference sequence). The germline V and J ends were trimmed by 4 bases and 5 bases, with 11 bases remaining between them. CDR3 loop: CASSRVAGETQYF. CDR3 sequence (DNA): TGTGCCAGTAGTAGGGTAGCCGGGGAGACCCAGTACTTC.

The V call is TRBV6-4, the J call TRBJ1-2, with TRBD1 matching over 10 bases. This CDR3 comprises 17 residues. Germline V CDR1 and CDR2: MRHNA, SNTAGT. J lost 1 base, V lost 7 bases, and 12 bases had no gene match. The CDR3 sequence is CASTTPGQGPINYGYTF. For the CDR3, the DNA is TGTGCCAGCACCACACCGGGACAGGGGCCCATTAACTATGGCTACACCTTC.

V usage is TRBV4-1 and J usage is TRBJ2-7; D not certain. The germline V gene encodes CDR1 MGHRA and CDR2 YSYEKL. This CDR3 spans 15 amino acids. V was clipped by 1 base and J by 1 base, with 11 bases between them. The CDR3 loop reads CASSQAADVSYEQYF. CDR3 bases: TGCGCCAGCAGCCAAGCTGCGGACGTTTCCTACGAGCAGTACTTC.

This clone turned up a few times. The chain recombines TRBV30 with TRBJ1-2; D is ambiguous. V lost 0 bases and J lost 8, with 10 bases in between. The CDR3 totals 12 residues. The germline CDR1 and CDR2 sequences are GTSNPN and SVGIG (reference sequence). CDR3 DNA: TGTGCCTGGAGTGTACCCCCGCTGGGCTACACCTTC. It specifies CAWSVPPLGYTF.

The chain carries TRBV4-1 and TRBJ1-2; 7 bases line up with TRBD1. The V segment lost 4 bases and the J segment 6 bases; nucleotides outside the gene matches: 11. From germline, CDR1 is MGHRA and CDR2 YSYEKL. The CDR3 totals 15 residues. The CDR3 DNA follows: TGCGCCAGCAGCCCCGAAAGTGGCAGGGGGGATGGCTACACCTTC. This codes for CASSPESGRGDGYTF.